This TCR beta chain was recovered during a study of T cells expressing NK-cell markers. This CDR3 is 13 amino acids long. Germline CDR1 is SQVTM and CDR2 is ANQGSEA. After re-calling the 5' RACE reads, TCRdb lists one entry per CDR3 protein, DNA absent. The repertoire table contains about 260,000 distinct CDR3 sequences. This TCR was sampled from a woman aged 18 to 75 in good health. Material for sequencing was blood T cells: a sorted CD56 or NKG2C T cell subset, CD4+ or CD8+ T cells, or bulk PBMC T cells (not recorded which). The V call is TRBV29-1, the J call TRBJ1-1; TCRdb calls TRBD1, which cannot be checked without DNA. The CDR3 sequence is CSVGRGGVSEAFF.